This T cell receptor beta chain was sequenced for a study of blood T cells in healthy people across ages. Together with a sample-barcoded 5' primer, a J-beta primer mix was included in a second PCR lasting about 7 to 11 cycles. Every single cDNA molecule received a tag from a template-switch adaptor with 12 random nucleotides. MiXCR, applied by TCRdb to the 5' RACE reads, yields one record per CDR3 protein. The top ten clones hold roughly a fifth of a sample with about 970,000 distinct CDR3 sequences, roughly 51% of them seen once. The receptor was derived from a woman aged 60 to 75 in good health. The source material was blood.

The CDR3 sequence is CAISEEQEKLFF. CDR3 sequence (DNA): TGTGCCATCAGTGAAGAACAAGAAAAACTGTTTTTT. This chain links TRBV10-3 with TRBJ1-4; unclear D gene. Between the trimmed V and J ends, which lost 3 bases and 8 bases, there was a span of 7 bases. Looked up from germline, CDR1 is ENHRY and CDR2 is SYGVKD. The CDR3 is 12 residues long.